Listed below are T cell receptor beta chains from one sample, sequenced in a study of blood T cell repertoires in COVID-19. Some clones are missing from TCRdb's copy, which holds only in-frame ones; the method was immunoSEQ multiplex PCR. The table has more than 65,000 clones, roughly 89% seen once. Sequencing was carried out using peripheral blood. Receptors originate from a human donor in a cohort sampled during active COVID-19. CDR3s include the opening cysteine and the closing phenylalanine or tryptophan. A D gene is named only where the DNA matches it firmly. Not every row has a clone size; where given, it reads once, few, many or a size class.

>NA|NA|TRBV6-1|TRBJ2-7
TGTGCCAGCAGTGAGTGGGCAGGGGAAGACTACGAGCAGTACTTC
CASSEWAGEDYEQYF
>NA|NA|TRBV12-2|TRBJ1-2
TGTGCAAGTCGCCTCAGGGGGCACCCTTTTAACTATGGCTACACCTTC
CASRLRGHPFNYGYTF
>TRBD2|once|TRBV7-9|TRBJ2-1
TGTGCCAGCAGCCCGACTAGCGGGACATACAATGAGCAGTTCTTC
CASSPTSGTYNEQFF
>NA|once|TRBV6-5|TRBJ2-7
TGTGCCAGCAGTTACAGGGGTTTACGTATATCGCGCGAGCAGTACTTC
CASSYRGLRISREQYF
>TRBD2|once|TRBV28|TRBJ2-7
TGTGCCAGCAGTTCTTTGGGGGGGTACTACGAGCAGTACTTC
CASSSLGGYYEQYF
>NA|NA|TRBV2|TRBJ2-7
TGTGCCAGCATGCGGGGGCTAGGCGAGCAGTACTTC
CASMRGLGEQYF
>TRBD1|NA|TRBV18|TRBJ2-5
TGTGCCAGCTCACCACCAGGACAGGGGAGGGAGACCCAGTACTTC
CASSPPGQGRETQYF
>TRBD1|NA|TRBV2|TRBJ2-7
TGTGCCAGCGCTTCGGGAAGACAGGGCAGCAAGCAGTACTTC
CASASGRQGSKQYF
>TRBD2|NA|TRBV19|TRBJ2-7
TGTGCCAGTAGTAGTGCGAATAGCGGGGAGTACGAGCAGTACTTC
CASSSANSGEYEQYF
>TRBD1|NA|TRBV29-1|TRBJ2-7
TGCAGCGTTGAAGATCCAGACAGGGGGCAGGGAGAGCAGTACTTC
CSVEDPDRGQGEQYF
>NA|NA|TRBV7-3|TRBJ1-5
TGTGCCAGCCGCTTGTCTGGACAGCAGAATCAGCCCCAGCATTTT
CASRLSGQQNQPQHF
>NA|NA|TRBV7-3|TRBJ2-5
TGTGCCAGCAGCGCCGGGGGACGGGGGATGGGGGAGACCCAGTACTTC
CASSAGGRGMGETQYF
>NA|NA|TRBV11-2|TRBJ2-7
TGTGCCAGCAGGACAGTCTCCTACGAGCAGTACTTC
CASRTVSYEQYF
>TRBD2|NA|TRBV9|TRBJ2-7
TGTGCCAGCAGCGTTTCGGGACTAGCTACCTACGAGCAGTACTTC
CASSVSGLATYEQYF
>TRBD2|NA|TRBV4-3|TRBJ2-7
TGCGCCAGCAGCCAACAAAGCGGGGGGGTCCCTTACGAGCAGTACTTC
CASSQQSGGVPYEQYF
>TRBD1|NA|TRBV5-1|TRBJ1-2
TGCGCCAGCAGCTTGGGCGGACAGGGTCATGGCTACACCTTC
CASSLGGQGHGYTF
>NA|few|TRBV27|TRBJ2-7
TGTGCCAGCACCCTCGGGGCGGGGGCACACTACGAGCAGTACTTC
CASTLGAGAHYEQYF
>NA|NA|TRBV12-5|TRBJ1-4
TGTGCTAGTGGTGGTACGGGGGAGGCTAATGAAAAACTGTTTTTT
CASGGTGEANEKLFF
>NA|NA|TRBV10-1|TRBJ1-4
TGCGCCAGGGGGGCCGATAATGAAAAACTGTTTTTT
CARGADNEKLFF
>NA|NA|TRBV28|TRBJ1-4
TGTGCCAGCACCCTAGGGGCGAGGGGGGGCACTAATGAAAAACTGTTTTTT
CASTLGARGGTNEKLFF
>NA|NA|TRBV20-1|TRBJ1-1
TGCAGTGCTACGATCACCCCCGGGGCTTTCTTT
CSATITPGAFF
>NA|NA|TRBV27|TRBJ1-1
TGTGCCAGCAGTTTATCGGGTGGGAGAGCTTTCTTT
CASSLSGGRAFF
>NA|NA|TRBV11-3|TRBJ2-7
TGTGCCAGCAGCTTTGGCAACTCCTACGAGCAGTACTTC
CASSFGNSYEQYF
>NA|NA|TRBV27|TRBJ1-1
TGTGCCAGCAGTTTCCAGGGTCAGGACACTGAAGCTTTCTTT
CASSFQGQDTEAFF
>TRBD1|NA|TRBV7-3|TRBJ1-6
TGTGCCAGCAGCTTAAACAGGGGGCTTAACGGTTCACCCCTCCACTTT
CASSLNRGLNGSPLHF
>NA|NA|TRBV30|TRBJ1-1
TGTGCCTGGAGTGGCAGGCTTGAAGCTTTCTTT
CAWSGRLEAFF
>NA|once|TRBV21-1|TRBJ2-1
TGTGCCAGCAGCAAAAGAGGTAGCCGTCGAAACTACAATGAGCAGTTCTTC
CASSKRGSRRNYNEQFF
>NA|NA|TRBV11-2|TRBJ2-7
TGTGCCAGCAGCTTAATCGGGGAGCAGTACTTC
CASSLIGEQYF
>TRBD1|NA|TRBV6-5|TRBJ1-2
TGTGCCAGTAGCGACGGACAGGGTTTGGGCTACACCTTC
CASSDGQGLGYTF
>NA|NA|TRBV7-8|TRBJ2-7
TGTGCCAGCAGCTCCCGGGGGACCGGAATCTACGAGCAGTACTTC
CASSSRGTGIYEQYF
>TRBD1|once|TRBV6-6|TRBJ1-5
TGTGCCAGCCAGCAGGGGGAGCATCAGCCCCAGCATTTT
CASQQGEHQPQHF
>NA|NA|TRBV15|TRBJ2-7
TGTGCCACCAGCAGTCGGGACTCTGCCTACGAGCAGTACTTC
CATSSRDSAYEQYF
>NA|NA|TRBV19|TRBJ1-4
TGTGCCAGTAGAGGACGGGGGAGTGGAAAACTGTTTTTT
CASRGRGSGKLFF
>TRBD1|NA|TRBV7-9|TRBJ2-7
TGTGCCAGCAGCTTCGACCCTGAGGGACAGGGGAATACCTACGAGCAGTACTTC
CASSFDPEGQGNTYEQYF
>NA|NA|TRBV21-1|TRBJ1-1
TGTGCCAGCAGCATGCGAAGACCAGCGGAGACTGAAGCTTTCTTT
CASSMRRPAETEAFF
>TRBD2|NA|TRBV30|TRBJ2-7
TGTGCCTGGAGTGAGGGACGGCGGGGGGGCTACTACTACGAGCAGTACTTC
CAWSEGRRGGYYYEQYF
>NA|NA|TRBV4-3|TRBJ1-1
TGCGCCAGCAGCCAAGATTCTTCCTTGTTGAACACTGAAGCTTTCTTT
CASSQDSSLLNTEAFF
>TRBD2|NA|TRBV5-1|TRBJ2-1
TGCGCCAGCAGCCGGGGGACTAGCGGGGGTTTTTCCCCTGAGCAGTTCTTC
CASSRGTSGGFSPEQFF
>NA|NA|TRBV5-1|TRBJ1-1
TGCGCCAGCACCCCGTTAACAGGGCGCGGCACTGAAGCTTTCTTT
CASTPLTGRGTEAFF
>NA|NA|TRBV4-1|TRBJ1-6
TGCGCCAGCAGCCAGGTCCCCAGCTCCTATAATTCACCCCTCCACTTT
CASSQVPSSYNSPLHF
>NA|NA|TRBV29-1|TRBJ1-2
TGCAGCGTTGAAGCGAACAATCCCACCTATGGCTACACCTTC
CSVEANNPTYGYTF
>TRBD1|NA|TRBV5-1|TRBJ1-6
TGCGCCAGCAGCCCCAGGGGGTCGGATAATTCACCCCTCCACTTT
CASSPRGSDNSPLHF
>NA|NA|TRBV5-1|TRBJ2-7
TGCGCCAGCAGCTTGCAGGGGAGCTCCTACGAGCAGTACTTC
CASSLQGSSYEQYF
>NA|NA|TRBV6-5|TRBJ1-4
TGTGCCAGCGGCTTGAGTGGGCCTTTTAATGAAAAACTGTTTTTT
CASGLSGPFNEKLFF
>NA|NA|TRBV28|TRBJ2-2
TGTGCCAGCAGTCGACCACCCCCGGGAGCCGGGGAGCTGTTTTTT
CASSRPPPGAGELFF
>NA|NA|TRBV5-6|TRBJ1-1
TGTGCCAGCAGCTTGGGTGTAGCGAACACTGAAGCTTTCTTT
CASSLGVANTEAFF
>TRBD1|NA|TRBV9|TRBJ1-1
TGTGCCAGCAGCGATCCCCCGGGACAGATTAACACTGAAGCTTTCTTT
CASSDPPGQINTEAFF
>TRBD1|NA|TRBV11-2|TRBJ1-3
TGTGCCAGCAGCTCCCTGACAGGGGCTGGAAACACCATATATTTT
CASSSLTGAGNTIYF
>NA|NA|TRBV30|TRBJ1-6
TGTGCCTGGAGACAGGGCTCGCCCCTCCACTTT
CAWRQGSPLHF
>TRBD1|NA|TRBV15|TRBJ1-5
TGTGCCACCAGCAGAGTAGTTAGAAACAGGGGGGGAGTAGGAGACCAGCCCCAGCATTTT
CATSRVVRNRGGVGDQPQHF
>NA|NA|TRBV10-3|TRBJ1-2
TGTGCCATCAGTGGGGAGGGGTTAGGCTCTGGCTACACCTTC
CAISGEGLGSGYTF
>TRBD2|NA|TRBV15|TRBJ2-5
TGTGCCACCAGCGCTCCAAGGACTAGCGGGGTCCAAGAGACCCAGTACTTC
CATSAPRTSGVQETQYF
>NA|NA|TRBV11-2|TRBJ1-1
TGTGCCAGCAGTGCCCTAAGCAGGGTAATCATGCGCACTGAAGCTTTCTTT
CASSALSRVIMRTEAFF
>NA|NA|TRBV29-1|TRBJ1-2
TGCAGCGTTAAGGATCAGGGGTTCGGCTACACCTTC
CSVKDQGFGYTF
>TRBD1|NA|TRBV28|TRBJ1-1
TGTGCCAGCAGTTTGGACAGGGGGGGGAACACTGAAGCTTTCTTT
CASSLDRGGNTEAFF
>NA|NA|TRBV5-6|TRBJ1-1
TGTGCCAGCAGCTTGGGGAGGACTGTTGAAGCTTTCTTT
CASSLGRTVEAFF
>TRBD1|NA|TRBV10-3|TRBJ1-1
TGTGCCATCAGTGAGCTTCAACAGGGGTCGAACACTGAAGCTTTCTTT
CAISELQQGSNTEAFF
>NA|NA|TRBV6-5|TRBJ1-2
TGTGCCAGCAGCCAGGCGGGGTTGAAAAGCTATGGCTACACCTTC
CASSQAGLKSYGYTF